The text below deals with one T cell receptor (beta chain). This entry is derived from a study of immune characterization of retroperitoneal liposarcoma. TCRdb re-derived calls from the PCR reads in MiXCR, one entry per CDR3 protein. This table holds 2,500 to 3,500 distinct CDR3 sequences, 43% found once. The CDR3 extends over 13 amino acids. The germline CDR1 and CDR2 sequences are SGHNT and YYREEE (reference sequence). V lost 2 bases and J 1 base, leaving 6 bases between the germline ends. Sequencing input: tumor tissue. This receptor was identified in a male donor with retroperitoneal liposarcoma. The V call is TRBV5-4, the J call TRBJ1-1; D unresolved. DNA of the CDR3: TGTGCCAGCAGCTTTTCAGAGAACACTGAAGCTTTCTTT. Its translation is CASSFSENTEAFF.